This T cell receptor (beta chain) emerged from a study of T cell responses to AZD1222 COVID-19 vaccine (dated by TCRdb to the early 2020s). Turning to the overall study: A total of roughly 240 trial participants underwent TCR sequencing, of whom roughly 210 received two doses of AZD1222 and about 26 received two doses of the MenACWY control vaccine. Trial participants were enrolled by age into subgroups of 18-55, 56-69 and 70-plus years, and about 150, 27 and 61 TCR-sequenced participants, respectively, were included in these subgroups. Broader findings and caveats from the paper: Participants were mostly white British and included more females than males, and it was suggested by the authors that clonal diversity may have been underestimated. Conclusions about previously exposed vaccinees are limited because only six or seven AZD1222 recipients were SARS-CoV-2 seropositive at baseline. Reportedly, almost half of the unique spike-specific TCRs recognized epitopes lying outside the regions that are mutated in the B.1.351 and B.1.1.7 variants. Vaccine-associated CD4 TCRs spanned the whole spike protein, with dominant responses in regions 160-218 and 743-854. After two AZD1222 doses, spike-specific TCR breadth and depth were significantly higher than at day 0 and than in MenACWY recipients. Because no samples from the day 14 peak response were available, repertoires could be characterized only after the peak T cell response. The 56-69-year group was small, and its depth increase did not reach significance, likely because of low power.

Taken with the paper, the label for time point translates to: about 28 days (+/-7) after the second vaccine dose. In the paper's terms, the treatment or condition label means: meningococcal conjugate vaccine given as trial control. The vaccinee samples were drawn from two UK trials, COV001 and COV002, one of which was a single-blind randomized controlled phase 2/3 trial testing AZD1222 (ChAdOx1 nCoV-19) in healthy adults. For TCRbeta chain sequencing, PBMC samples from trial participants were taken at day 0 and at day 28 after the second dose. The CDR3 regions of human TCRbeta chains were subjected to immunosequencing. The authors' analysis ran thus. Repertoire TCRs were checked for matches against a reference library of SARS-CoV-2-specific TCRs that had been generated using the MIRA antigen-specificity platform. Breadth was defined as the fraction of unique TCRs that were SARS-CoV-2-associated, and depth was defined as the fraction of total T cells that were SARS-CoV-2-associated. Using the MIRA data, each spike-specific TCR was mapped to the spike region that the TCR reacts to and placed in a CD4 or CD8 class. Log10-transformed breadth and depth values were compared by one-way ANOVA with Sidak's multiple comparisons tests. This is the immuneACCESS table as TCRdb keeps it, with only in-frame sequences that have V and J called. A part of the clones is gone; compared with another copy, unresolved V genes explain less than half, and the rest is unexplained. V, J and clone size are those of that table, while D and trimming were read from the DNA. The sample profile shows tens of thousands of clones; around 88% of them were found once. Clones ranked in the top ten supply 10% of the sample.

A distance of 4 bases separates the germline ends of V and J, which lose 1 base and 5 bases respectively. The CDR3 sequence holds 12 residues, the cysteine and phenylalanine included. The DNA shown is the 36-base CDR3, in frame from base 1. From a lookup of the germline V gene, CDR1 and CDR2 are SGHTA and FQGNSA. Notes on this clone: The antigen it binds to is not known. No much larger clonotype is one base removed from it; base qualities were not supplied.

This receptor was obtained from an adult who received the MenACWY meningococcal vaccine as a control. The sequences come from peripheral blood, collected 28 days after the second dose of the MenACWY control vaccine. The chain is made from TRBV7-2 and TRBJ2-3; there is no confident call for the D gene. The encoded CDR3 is CASSLVRDTQYF. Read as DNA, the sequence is TGTGCCAGCAGCTTAGTCCGAGATACGCAGTATTTT.